A selection of T cell receptor beta chains follows, all from one sample in a study of shared clonotypes between healthy human individuals. The protocol was immunoSEQ multiplex PCR, while the TCRdb copy is restricted to in-frame clones and leaves out a portion. In the table there are roughly 2,300,000 clones, roughly 90% of which are singletons. Sequencing was done on a sample of naive CD4+ T cells from PBMCs. The receptors shown here come from a man younger than 30 in good health. Some clones in this sample may be carry-over from other donors' samples. CDR3s include the opening cysteine and the closing phenylalanine or tryptophan. The D gene is left open where the match is weak. The size field is filled for only some rows; it gives once, few, many or a size class.

d_call clone_size j_call v_call cdr3_aa cdr3_nt
TRBD1 - TRBJ1-2 TRBV6-1 CASRGQEYYGYTF TGTGCCAGCAGGGGACAGGAGTACTATGGCTACACCTTC
- - TRBJ2-3 TRBV5-6 CASSWPQGGSTDTQYF TGTGCCAGCAGCTGGCCTCAAGGCGGGAGCACAGATACGCAGTATTTT
- once TRBJ2-3 TRBV27 CASSRKQGSTDTQYF TGTGCCAGCAGTCGTAAGCAGGGGAGCACAGATACGCAGTATTTT
TRBD1 - TRBJ2-1 TRBV7-9 CASSFRNEGTGDWENEQFF TGTGCCAGCAGCTTTAGGAATGAAGGGACAGGGGATTGGGAGAATGAGCAGTTCTTC
- - TRBJ2-3 TRBV27 CASSFLFRGDTQYF TGTGCCAGCAGTTTTCTGTTTCGGGGAGATACGCAGTATTTT
- - TRBJ2-7 TRBV27 CASSLKGGVYEQYF TGTGCCAGCAGTTTGAAGGGGGGCGTATACGAGCAGTACTTC
TRBD1 - TRBJ1-1 TRBV7-2 CASSSGQGGDTEAFF TGTGCCAGCAGCTCGGGACAGGGTGGGGACACTGAAGCTTTCTTT
TRBD2 - TRBJ2-7 TRBV7-2 CASSTGGRTYEQYF TGTGCCAGCAGCACGGGAGGGAGGACCTACGAGCAGTACTTC
- - TRBJ2-3 TRBV5-4 CASSGADTQYF TGTGCCAGCAGCGGGGCGGATACGCAGTATTTT
- - TRBJ2-7 TRBV5-1 CASSLAGQPYEQYF TGCGCCAGCAGCTTGGCGGGCCAGCCCTACGAGCAGTACTTC
TRBD1 - TRBJ2-5 TRBV5-1 CASSLVGQAYQETQYF TGCGCCAGCAGCTTGGTGGGACAGGCCTACCAAGAGACCCAGTACTTC
TRBD2 - TRBJ2-5 TRBV5-1 CASSPGLAGRRETQYF TGCGCCAGCAGCCCAGGACTAGCGGGTAGACGGGAGACCCAGTACTTC
- - TRBJ1-4 TRBV18 CASSRSPNEKLFF TGTGCCAGCTCACGAAGCCCAAATGAAAAACTGTTTTTT
TRBD2 - TRBJ2-1 TRBV2 CASGELAGRNEQFF TGTGCCAGCGGGGAACTAGCGGGACGCAATGAGCAGTTCTTC
- - TRBJ1-3 TRBV5-1 CASSLLAGPGNTIYF TGCGCCAGCAGCTTGTTGGCAGGGCCTGGAAACACCATATATTTT
- - TRBJ1-4 TRBV19 CASSFRGEKLFF TGTGCCAGTAGTTTCCGGGGTGAAAAACTGTTTTTT
- - TRBJ2-2 TRBV7-9 CASSLQGSANTGELFF TGTGCCAGCAGCTTACAAGGTTCGGCGAACACCGGGGAGCTGTTTTTT
- - TRBJ1-4 TRBV6-6 CASSRLGEKLFF TGTGCCAGCAGCCGTTTGGGGGAAAAACTGTTTTTT
- - TRBJ2-2 TRBV19 CASRGRGRNTGELFF TGTGCCAGTAGAGGGCGGGGTAGGAACACCGGGGAGCTGTTTTTT
- - TRBJ2-2 TRBV29-1 CSVGSTNTGELFF TGCAGCGTTGGTTCCACAAACACCGGGGAGCTGTTTTTT
- - TRBJ2-3 TRBV5-4 CASSSPGVYSTDTQYF TGTGCCAGCAGCTCGCCAGGGGTGTATAGCACAGATACGCAGTATTTT
- - TRBJ2-7 TRBV10-1 CASSESSPPYEQYF TGCGCCAGCAGTGAGAGTAGTCCCCCGTACGAGCAGTACTTC
- - TRBJ1-5 TRBV28 CASKTGNQPQHF TGTGCCAGCAAAACCGGGAATCAGCCCCAGCATTTT
- - TRBJ2-5 TRBV9 CASSVGDSYQETQYF TGTGCCAGCAGCGTAGGAGACAGTTACCAAGAGACCCAGTACTTC
- - TRBJ2-3 TRBV11-3 CASSLEWSDTQYF TGTGCCAGCAGCTTAGAGTGGTCGGATACGCAGTATTTT
- - TRBJ2-2 TRBV7-8 CASSLEVQATGELFF TGTGCCAGCAGCTTAGAGGTTCAGGCAACCGGGGAGCTGTTTTTT
TRBD1 - TRBJ1-5 TRBV19 CASSIETGGRNQPQHF TGTGCCAGTAGTATAGAAACAGGGGGGAGGAATCAGCCCCAGCATTTT
- - TRBJ1-2 TRBV28 CASSYGERGYTF TGTGCCAGCAGTTACGGGGAGAGGGGCTACACCTTC
- once TRBJ2-2 TRBV25-1 CASSGGKPGRPNTGELFF TGTGCCAGCAGTGGCGGTAAGCCCGGCAGGCCGAACACCGGGGAGCTGTTTTTT